This T cell receptor (beta chain) was sequenced during a study of blood T cell repertoires in COVID-19. This table comes from immunoSEQ multiplex PCR, and its TCRdb copy is limited to in-frame clones, with some not included. The data show 250,000 to 350,000 clones, roughly 89% seen once. Those who participated ranged in age from about 18 to 95 years and resided in 20 to 30 US areas. CDR3 length: 14 residues. CDR1 is SGHTA, CDR2 FQGNSA, per germline. V was pared by 5 bases and J by 1 base, with 9 bases between. This TCR was sampled from a woman younger than 30 with acute COVID-19. V and J are TRBV7-2 and TRBJ1-5; D remains unclear. Sequencing was done on a sample of PBMCs or T cells enriched from blood (not recorded which). CDR3 sequence: CASSPGVSNQPQHF. CDR3 in DNA: TGTGCCAGCAGCCCCGGGGTGAGCAATCAGCCCCAGCATTTT.